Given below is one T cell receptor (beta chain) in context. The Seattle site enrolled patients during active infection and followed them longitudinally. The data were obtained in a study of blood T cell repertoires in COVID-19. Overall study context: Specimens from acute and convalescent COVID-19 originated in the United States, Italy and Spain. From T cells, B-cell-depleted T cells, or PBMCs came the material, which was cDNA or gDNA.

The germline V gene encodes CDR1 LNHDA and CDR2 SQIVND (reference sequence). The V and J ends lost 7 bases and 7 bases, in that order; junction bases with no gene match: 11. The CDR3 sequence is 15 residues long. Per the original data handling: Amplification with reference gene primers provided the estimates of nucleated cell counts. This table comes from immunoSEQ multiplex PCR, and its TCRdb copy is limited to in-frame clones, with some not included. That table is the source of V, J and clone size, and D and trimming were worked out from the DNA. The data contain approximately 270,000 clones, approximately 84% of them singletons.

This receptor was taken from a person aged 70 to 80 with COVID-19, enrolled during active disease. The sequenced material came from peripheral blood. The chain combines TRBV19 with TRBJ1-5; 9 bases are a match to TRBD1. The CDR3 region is CASTRSQGAGQPQHF. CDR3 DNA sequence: TGTGCCAGTACCCGATCACAGGGGGCGGGGCAGCCCCAGCATTTT.